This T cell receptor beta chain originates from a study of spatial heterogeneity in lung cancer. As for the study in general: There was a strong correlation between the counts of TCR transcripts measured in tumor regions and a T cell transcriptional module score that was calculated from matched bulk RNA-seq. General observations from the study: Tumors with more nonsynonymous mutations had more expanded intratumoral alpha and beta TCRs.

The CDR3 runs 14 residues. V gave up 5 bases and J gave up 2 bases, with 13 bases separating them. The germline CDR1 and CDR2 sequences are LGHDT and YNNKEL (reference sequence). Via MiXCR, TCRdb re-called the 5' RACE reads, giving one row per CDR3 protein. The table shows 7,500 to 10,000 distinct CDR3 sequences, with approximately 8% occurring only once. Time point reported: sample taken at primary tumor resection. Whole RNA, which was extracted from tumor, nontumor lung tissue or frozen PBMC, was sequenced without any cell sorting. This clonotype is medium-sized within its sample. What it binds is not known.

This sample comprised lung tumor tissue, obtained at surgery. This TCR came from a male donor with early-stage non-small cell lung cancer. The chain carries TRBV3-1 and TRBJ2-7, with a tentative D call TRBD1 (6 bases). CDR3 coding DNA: TGTGCCAGCAGCGACAGGACTCTTACCTACGAGCAGTACTTC. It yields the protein CASSDRTLTYEQYF.